Reported below is one TCR beta chain. Assay used: immunoSEQ multiplex PCR; TCRdb lists only in-frame clones, some missing. The sample lists some 2.1 million clones; approximately 95% were seen once. The entry originates in a study of shared clonotypes between healthy human individuals. Study in general: Donors consisted of a couple of women and a few men between 18 and 49. Each donor contributed plates that comprised three CD4 naive, three CD4 memory, two CD8 naive and one CD8 memory.

This CDR3 has 13 amino acids. The V end was cut by 8 bases, the J end by 7 bases, with 18 bases between. Germline V gene data show CDR1 as SNHLY and CDR2 as FYNNEI. This receptor was identified in a young man in good health. What was sequenced was naive CD4+ T cells sorted from blood. Described subset: CD45RA+ positively selected. V and J are TRBV2 and TRBJ2-7; maybe TRBD1 (5 bases). In DNA, the CDR3 is TGTGCCAGCTCCCTTAGTTCCCGGACAGAGCAGTACTTC. This encodes CASSLSSRTEQYF.